What follows are 25 T cell receptor beta chains derived from one specimen sequenced in a study of regulatory T cells in long-lasting Graves disease (dated by TCRdb to the early 2020s). To prepare the library, multiplex PCR was applied. TCRdb lists the instrument as Illumina HiSeq 4000. CDR3 regions were amplified by Arm-PCR with iRepertoire HTBI primers to construct TCR beta libraries. TCRdb trimmed the raw reads at Q25, called clones with MiXCR and kept productive beta chains. CDR3 protein sequences are deduplicated, and each keeps its most common genes and DNA. The sample table contains approximately 560,000 distinct CDR3 sequences; only one count was recorded for about 16% of them. 9.5% to 15% of the sample comes from the top ten. Taken with the paper, the label for time point translates to: newly diagnosed GD, antithyroid drugs for less than 3 months. For both TCR sequencing and RNA sequencing, RNA was extracted from PBMCs in TRIzol.

The data also belong to a second study, concerning T cells in Graves' hyperthyroidism and ophthalmopathy.

The material was peripheral blood mononuclear cells (PBMCs), obtained at new diagnosis, from a patient treated with antithyroid drugs. The receptors come from a man between 18 and 35 years old with Graves disease. Donor details come from another sample of the same person, matched by shared clones.

The CDR3 region is CATRSGTPNEKLFF. CDR3 nucleotide sequence: TGTGCCACCCGCTCCGGGACGCCTAATGAAAAACTGTTTTTT. The chain joins TRBV28 to TRBJ1-4; maybe TRBD1 (5 bases). Trimming left V 10 bases short and J 3 bases short, with 15 bases between. The CDR3 has 14 amino acids. Germline V lookup: CDR1 MDHEN, CDR2 SYDVKM.

Concerning this clonotype itself: At one end the junction does not follow the germline gene, possibly because of a read error. V and J are TRBV20-1 and TRBJ2-3, with 12 bases fitting TRBD2. This CDR3 contains 15 residues. Germline V gene lookup returns CDR1 DFQATT and CDR2 SNEGSKA (reference sequence). CDR3 amino acids: CSARETSGSTDTQYF. In nucleotides, the CDR3 is TGCAGTGCTCGAGAGACTAGCGGGAGTACAGATACGCAGTATTTT.

This clonotype was detected many times. The chain is built from TRBV7-2 and TRBJ2-7; D might be TRBD2 (5 bases). The CDR3 is 14 residues long. Germline V CDR1 and CDR2: SGHTA, FQGNSA. The V end lost 2 bases, the J end lost 0 bases, and 8 bases lay between the germline ends. The CDR3 DNA follows: TGTGCCAGCAGCTTACGAGGGAACTCCTACGAGCAGTACTTC. It yields the protein CASSLRGNSYEQYF.

V usage is TRBV19 and J usage is TRBJ2-3; 9 nucleotides align to TRBD1. From germline, CDR1 is LNHDA and CDR2 SQIVND (reference sequence). This CDR3 is 16 amino acids long. V lost 3 bases, J lost 6 bases, and 10 bases stayed unmatched. CDR3 nucleotides: TGTGCCAGTAGTATTAGCCCGGGACAGGGCTGGGATACGCAGTATTTT. The encoded protein is CASSISPGQGWDTQYF.

The chain links TRBV30 to TRBJ2-6; 9 positions agree with TRBD1. The CDR3 loop spans 17 amino acids. The V gene's germline CDR1 is GTSNPN and CDR2 SVGIG (reference sequence). V shed 4 bases, J shed 2 bases, and the junction held 9 bases outside the gene matches. The CDR3 sequence: CAWTRDRASTGANVLTF. The CDR3 DNA follows: TGTGCCTGGACGAGGGACAGGGCGAGTACTGGGGCCAACGTCCTGACTTTC.

This clonotype was seen at least ten times. The chain combines TRBV20-1 with TRBJ2-3; TRBD2 agrees at 7 bases. The ends lost 0 bases at V and 6 bases at J; junction bases unmatched: 9. In germline, CDR1 is DFQATT, CDR2 SNEGSKA (reference sequence). The CDR3 consists of 15 residues. This CDR3 reads CSARDGGGPADTQYF. The CDR3 nucleotides are TGCAGTGCTAGAGATGGGGGAGGGCCAGCCGATACGCAGTATTTT.

Only a few counts were recorded for this clonotype. The chain recombines TRBV5-1 with TRBJ2-4, with TRBD1 matching 8 bases. V trimming: 0 bases; J trimming: 8 bases; junction bases outside the gene matches: 4. Germline assignment: CDR1 SGHRS and CDR2 YFSETQ. The CDR3 contains 14 residues. The CDR3 sequence: CASSLEDRDDIQYF. The CDR3 DNA follows: TGCGCCAGCAGCTTGGAGGACAGGGACGACATTCAGTACTTC.

The chain carries TRBV7-2 and TRBJ2-1, with 13 nucleotides matching TRBD2. V lost 5 bases to trimming and J lost 5 bases; unmatched junction nucleotides: 15. CDR3 size: 19 residues. Germline V gene lookup returns CDR1 SGHTA and CDR2 FQGNSA. In DNA, the CDR3 is TGTGCCAGCAGCCCCCCCGGACTAGCGGGAGCAGGTGGAAACAATGAGCAGTTCTTC. Translation: CASSPPGLAGAGGNNEQFF. The variable domain in full, completed from reference TRBV7-2 and TRBJ2-1, reads GAGVSQSPSNKVTEKGKDVELRCDPISGHTALYWYRQSLGQGLEFLIYFQGNSAPDKSGLPSDRFSAERTGGSVSTLTIQRTQQEDSAVYLCASSPPGLAGAGGNNEQFFGPGTRLTVL.

This clonotype was picked up many times. The chain carries TRBV2 and TRBJ1-2, with D hard to call. The germline V gene encodes CDR1 SNHLY and CDR2 FYNNEI. V was cut by 3 bases and J by 4 bases, with 9 bases left in between. This CDR3 is 13 amino acids long. The CDR3 here is CASSEGGIYGYTF. Here the CDR3 DNA reads TGTGCCAGCAGTGAGGGCGGAATCTATGGCTACACCTTC.

This clonotype was observed many times. The rearrangement joins TRBV10-3 to TRBJ2-7; D uncertain. The germline V and J ends were trimmed by 6 bases and 6 bases, with 9 bases remaining between them. The CDR3 runs 11 residues. CDR1 ENHRY and CDR2 SYGVKD come from the germline V gene. The CDR3 coding sequence is TGTGCCATCAGCTCGGGTGGCGAGCAGTACTTC. This codes for CAISSGGEQYF.

This clonotype has only a few counts. The rearrangement links TRBV29-1 to TRBJ2-5, with D maybe TRBD2 (6 bases). The CDR3 covers 12 residues. CDR1 is SQVTM, CDR2 ANQGSEA, per germline. V lost 7 bases, J lost 4 bases, and 13 bases lay in between. The CDR3 region has the DNA TGCAGCGCCGATGGGGGGAGAGAGACCCAGTACTTC. This encodes CSADGGRETQYF. The whole variable domain, filled in from reference TRBV29-1 and TRBJ2-5, reads SAVISQKPSRDICQRGTSLTIQCQVDSQVTMMFWYRQQPGQSLTLIATANQGSEATYESGFVIDKFPISRPNLTFSTLTVSNMSPEDSSIYLCSADGGRETQYFGPGTRLLVL.

The rearrangement joins TRBV30 to TRBJ2-7; 9 bases are a match to TRBD1. The J segment lost 3 bases and the V segment lost 1 base, leaving 4 bases of the junction unmatched. CDR1 GTSNPN and CDR2 SVGIG come from the germline V gene (reference sequence). There are 14 residues in the CDR3. CDR3 region: CAWSGTGAYYEQYF. CDR3 DNA: TGTGCCTGGAGTGGGACAGGGGCTTACTACGAGCAGTACTTC.

The chain links TRBV5-1 to TRBJ1-2, with a tentative D call TRBD1 (5 bases). CDR3 length equals 15 residues. V lost 0 bases, J lost 0 bases, and 9 bases lay in between. CDR1 SGHRS and CDR2 YFSETQ come from the germline V gene. The DNA of the CDR3 is TGCGCCAGCAGCTTGGGGGGCCAGTCTAACTATGGCTACACCTTC. This encodes CASSLGGQSNYGYTF.

This chain uses TRBV7-3 with TRBJ1-4; 8 positions match TRBD1. From germline, CDR1 is SGHTA and CDR2 FQGTGA. The length of the CDR3 is 16 residues. V gave up 4 bases and J gave up 4 bases; unmatched junction bases: 8. The CDR3 region has the DNA TGTGCCAGCAGCTCGGTAAAGGACAGGGATAATGAAAAACTGTTTTTT. This codes for CASSSVKDRDNEKLFF.

This clonotype has just a few counts. The gene calls are TRBV11-2 and TRBJ1-1; TRBD1 agrees at 8 bases. Looked up from germline, CDR1 is SGHAT and CDR2 is FQNNGV. V trimming: 6 bases; J trimming: 0 bases; junction bases outside the gene matches: 9. The CDR3 runs 16 residues. CDR3 in amino acids: CASRLPGQAMNTEAFF. As DNA, the CDR3 is TGTGCCAGCAGGCTCCCGGGACAGGCTATGAACACTGAAGCTTTCTTT.

The chain employs TRBV20-1 and TRBJ2-7; 8 bases fit TRBD2. J was trimmed by 3 bases and V by 5 bases; bases with no gene match: 9. This CDR3 comprises 14 residues. Germline assignment: CDR1 DFQATT and CDR2 SNEGSKA (reference sequence). CDR3 residues: CSAEFSGSLYEQYF. As DNA, the CDR3 is TGCAGTGCTGAATTCAGCGGGAGTCTCTACGAGCAGTACTTC.

This chain joins TRBV7-8 and TRBJ2-1; 13 bases agree with TRBD2. Looked up from germline, CDR1 is SGHVS and CDR2 is FQNEAQ. The CDR3 runs 19 residues. V was clipped by 2 bases and J by 2 bases; unmatched bases: 9. CDR3: CASSLLLWTSGSPYNEQFF. The CDR3 DNA reads TGTGCCAGCAGCTTACTACTTTGGACTAGCGGGAGCCCCTACAATGAGCAGTTCTTC.

In DNA form, the CDR3 reads TGTGCCAGCAGTTTATTTGTTAAGTGGACTAGCGAAGATACGCAGTATTTT. Amino acids: CASSLFVKWTSEDTQYF. The chain combines TRBV27 with TRBJ2-3, with 9 bases aligning to TRBD2. Germline lookup yields CDR1 MNHEY and CDR2 SMNVEV (reference sequence). CDR3 length: 17 amino acids. Trimming at V came to 1 base and at J to 5 bases, leaving 10 bases not matched to a gene.

Many counts were recorded for this clonotype. The rearrangement uses TRBV18 and TRBJ1-1; D is uncertain. The V and J ends lost 1 base and 1 base respectively, with 7 bases between them. CDR1 is KGHSH, CDR2 LQKENI, per germline. This CDR3 region has 14 residues. The CDR3 region is CASSPRHENTEAFF. CDR3 nucleotide sequence: TGTGCCAGCTCACCACGGCACGAGAACACTGAAGCTTTCTTT.

As regards this clonotype: The junction and the germline gene differ at one end; a read error may be behind it. J is TRBJ2-1 and V is TRBV29-1; D tentatively reads TRBD1 or TRBD2 (5 bases each). The CDR3 sequence is 13 residues long. Germline-derived CDR1 and CDR2 are SQVTM and ANQGSEA. The CDR3 sequence: CSVPGTYYSEQFF. Written as DNA, the CDR3 is TGCAGCGTACCCGGGACCTACTACAGTGAGCAGTTCTTC.

This clonotype was seen many times. The gene calls are TRBV2 and TRBJ2-3; no definite D call. Germline V gene sequence: CDR1 SNHLY, CDR2 FYNNEI. The CDR3 sequence is 15 residues long. The ends were cut back, 4 bases at V and 0 bases at J, with 11 bases in the middle. CDR3 in DNA: TGTGCCAGCAGTGGGCCGGCTAGAAGCACAGATACGCAGTATTTT. This translates into CASSGPARSTDTQYF.

There are a few counts of this clonotype. The CDR3 protein is CASSVDRGRYGYTF. CDR3 DNA sequence: TGTGCCAGCAGCGTTGACAGGGGGCGTTATGGCTACACCTTC. The chain is built from TRBV9 and TRBJ1-2; the match to TRBD1 covers 10 bases. Germline loops: CDR1 SGDLS, CDR2 YYNGEE. This CDR3 spans 14 amino acids. After removal of 2 bases from V and 5 bases from J, the junction contained 3 bases not matched to a gene. Filled out from reference TRBV9 and TRBJ1-2, the complete variable domain reads DSGVTQTPKHLITATGQRVTLRCSPRSGDLSVYWYQQSLDQGLQFLIQYYNGEERAKGNILERFSAQQFPDLHSELNLSSLELGDSALYFCASSVDRGRYGYTFGSGTRLTVV.

This clonotype was observed many times. This chain connects TRBV20-1 to TRBJ2-2; tentatively, D is TRBD1 (6 bases). The CDR3 length is 14 residues. Per the germline V gene, CDR1 is DFQATT and CDR2 is SNEGSKA (reference sequence). Trimming removed 1 base at V and 5 bases at J, with 11 bases between. This CDR3 is CSARGRGSTGELFF. The CDR3 bases are TGCAGTGCTAGAGGCAGGGGCAGTACCGGGGAGCTGTTTTTT.

This clonotype was recorded at least ten times. This rearrangement joins TRBV18 to TRBJ2-5; 7 positions agree with TRBD1. Germline trimming cut 4 bases from V and 2 bases from J; bases unmatched to any gene: 13. The CDR3 length is 17 residues. CDR1 is KGHSH, CDR2 LQKENI, per germline. The CDR3, as DNA: TGTGCCAGCTCACTACTACCGGCCGCGACAGGGCAAGAGACCCAGTACTTC. This gives the protein CASSLLPAATGQETQYF.

This clonotype was detected ten times or more. The gene calls are TRBV28 and TRBJ2-5; the match to TRBD1 covers 7 bases. Trimming cost V 2 bases and J 7 bases; bases outside gene matches: 13. CDR3 length equals 16 residues. Germline values: CDR1 MDHEN, CDR2 SYDVKM. The CDR3 is CASSLGAGTAKGTQYF. The DNA for the CDR3 is TGTGCCAGCAGTTTAGGAGCCGGGACAGCCAAGGGGACCCAGTACTTC.